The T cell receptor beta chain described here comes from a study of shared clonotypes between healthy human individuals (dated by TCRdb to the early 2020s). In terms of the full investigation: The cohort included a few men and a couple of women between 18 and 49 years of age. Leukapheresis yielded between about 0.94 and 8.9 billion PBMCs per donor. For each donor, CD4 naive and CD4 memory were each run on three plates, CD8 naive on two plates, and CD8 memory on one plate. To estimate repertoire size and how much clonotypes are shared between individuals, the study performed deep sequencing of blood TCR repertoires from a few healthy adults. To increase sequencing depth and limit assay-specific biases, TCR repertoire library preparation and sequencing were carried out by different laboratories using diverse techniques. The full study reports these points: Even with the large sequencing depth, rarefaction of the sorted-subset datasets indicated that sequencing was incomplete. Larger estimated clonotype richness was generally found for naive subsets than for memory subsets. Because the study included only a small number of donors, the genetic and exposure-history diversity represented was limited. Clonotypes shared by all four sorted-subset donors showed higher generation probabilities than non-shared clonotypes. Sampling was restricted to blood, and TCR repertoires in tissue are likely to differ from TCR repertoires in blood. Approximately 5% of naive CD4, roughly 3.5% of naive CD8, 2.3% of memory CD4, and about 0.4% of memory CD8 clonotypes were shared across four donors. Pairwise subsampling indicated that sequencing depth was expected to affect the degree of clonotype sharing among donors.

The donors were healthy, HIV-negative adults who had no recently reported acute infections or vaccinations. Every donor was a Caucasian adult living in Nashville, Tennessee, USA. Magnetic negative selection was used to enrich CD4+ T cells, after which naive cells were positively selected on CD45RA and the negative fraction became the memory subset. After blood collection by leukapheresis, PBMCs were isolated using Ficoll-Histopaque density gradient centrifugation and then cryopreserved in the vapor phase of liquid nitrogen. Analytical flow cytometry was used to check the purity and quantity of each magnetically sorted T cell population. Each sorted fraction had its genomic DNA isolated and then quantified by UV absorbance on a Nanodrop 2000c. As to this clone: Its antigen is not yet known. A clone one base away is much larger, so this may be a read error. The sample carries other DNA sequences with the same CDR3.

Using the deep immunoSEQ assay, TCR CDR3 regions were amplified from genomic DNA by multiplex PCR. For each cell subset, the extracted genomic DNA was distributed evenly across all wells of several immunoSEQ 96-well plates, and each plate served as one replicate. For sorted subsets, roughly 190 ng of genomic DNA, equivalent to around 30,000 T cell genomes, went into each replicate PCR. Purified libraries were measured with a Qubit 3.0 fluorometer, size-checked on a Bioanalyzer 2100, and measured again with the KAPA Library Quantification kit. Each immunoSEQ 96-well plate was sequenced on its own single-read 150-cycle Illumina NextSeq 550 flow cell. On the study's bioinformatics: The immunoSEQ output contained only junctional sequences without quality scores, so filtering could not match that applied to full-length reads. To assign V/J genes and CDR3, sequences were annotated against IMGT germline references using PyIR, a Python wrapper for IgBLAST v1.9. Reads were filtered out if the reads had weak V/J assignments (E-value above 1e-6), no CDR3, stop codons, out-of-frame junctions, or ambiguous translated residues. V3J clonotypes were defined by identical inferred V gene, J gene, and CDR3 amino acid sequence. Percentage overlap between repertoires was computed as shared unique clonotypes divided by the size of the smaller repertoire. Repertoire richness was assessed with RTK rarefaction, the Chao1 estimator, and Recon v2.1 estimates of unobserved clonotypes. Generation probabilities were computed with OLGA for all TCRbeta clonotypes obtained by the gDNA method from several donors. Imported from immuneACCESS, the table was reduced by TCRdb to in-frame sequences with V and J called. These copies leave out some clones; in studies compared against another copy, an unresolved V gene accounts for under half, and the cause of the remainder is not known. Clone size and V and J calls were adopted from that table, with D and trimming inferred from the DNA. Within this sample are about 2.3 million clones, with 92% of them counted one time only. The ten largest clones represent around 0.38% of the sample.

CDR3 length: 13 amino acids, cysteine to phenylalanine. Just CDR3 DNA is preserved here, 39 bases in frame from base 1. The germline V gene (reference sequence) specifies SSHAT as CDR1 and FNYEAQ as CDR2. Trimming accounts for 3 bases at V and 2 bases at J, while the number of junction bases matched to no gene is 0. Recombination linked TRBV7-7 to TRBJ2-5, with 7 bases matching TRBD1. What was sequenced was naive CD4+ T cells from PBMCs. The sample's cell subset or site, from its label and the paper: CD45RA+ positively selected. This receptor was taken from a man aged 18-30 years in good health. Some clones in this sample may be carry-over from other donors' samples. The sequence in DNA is TGTGCCAGCAGCTTGGGACAGCAAGAGACCCAGTACTTC. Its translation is CASSLGQQETQYF.